What follows are 4 T cell receptor beta chains derived from one specimen sequenced in a study of regulatory T cells in long-lasting Graves disease. For TCR beta, libraries came from iRepertoire HTBI primers and Arm-PCR of CDR3 regions. Using its own MiXCR run on the multiplex PCR reads, TCRdb lists one record per CDR3 protein. The sample holds 350,000 to 450,000 distinct CDR3 sequences, 15% to 20% seen once. The time point: newly diagnosed GD, antithyroid drugs for less than 3 months. Following extraction of RNA from PBMCs, that RNA was used to make the TCR library. The sample also formed part of further work on T cells in Graves' hyperthyroidism and ophthalmopathy.

Sequences were derived from peripheral blood mononuclear cells (PBMCs), sampled at new diagnosis, from a patient treated with antithyroid drugs. The receptors stem from a man aged 35-49 years with Graves disease.

This clonotype appeared a few times. The J gene is TRBJ1-1, the V gene TRBV6-5, with a weak D call TRBD1 (6 bases). The CDR3 has 14 amino acids. Germline lookup yields CDR1 MNHEY and CDR2 SVGAGI. V lost 2 bases to trimming and J lost 1 base, with 8 bases between them. The CDR3 DNA reads TGTGCCAGCAGTTACCGGGGACAGAACACTGAAGCTTTCTTT. Translated: CASSYRGQNTEAFF.

About this clonotype: Since a far larger clone is one base different, this is likely a read error. V is TRBV2 and J is TRBJ2-7; D not certain. CDR1 is SNHLY, CDR2 FYNNEI, per germline. This CDR3 is 16 amino acids long. V was cut by 5 bases and J by 0 bases, with 17 bases left in between. For the CDR3, the DNA is TGTGCCAGCAGTACGGCAGAGGTTTACAGCTCCTACGAGCAGTACTTC. This translates into CASSTAEVYSSYEQYF.

This clonotype was detected once. The chain has TRBV20-1 and TRBJ1-1; no firm D call. In germline, CDR1 is DFQATT, CDR2 SNEGSKA (reference sequence). The V and J ends lost 3 bases and 5 bases respectively, with 7 bases between them. This CDR3 comprises 11 residues. CDR3 sequence reads: CSASWRTEAFF. The CDR3 DNA reads TGCAGTGCTAGTTGGCGGACTGAAGCTTTCTTT.

V and J are TRBV11-2 and TRBJ2-1; the match to TRBD2 covers 7 bases. CDR1 is SGHAT, CDR2 FQNNGV, per germline. The CDR3 totals 15 residues. V was pared by 5 bases and J by 4 bases, with 8 bases of the junction left unmatched. CDR3 nucleotides: TGTGCCAGCAGCGTAGCGGGCTCCCCTTACAATGAGCAGTTCTTC. Its protein is CASSVAGSPYNEQFF.